These 7 T cell receptor beta chains were sequenced from one sample in a study of blood T cell repertoires in COVID-19. Some clones are missing from TCRdb's copy, which holds only in-frame ones; the method was immunoSEQ multiplex PCR. The data hold 20,000 or so clones, with about 79% observed a single time. The sample taken for sequencing was peripheral blood. Every receptor here comes from a human donor in a cohort sampled during active COVID-19.

This clone has a handful of counts. The V call is TRBV6-1, the J call TRBJ2-2; 11 bases line up with TRBD2. The length of the CDR3 is 17 residues. Unmatched junction bases numbered 8, after V lost 4 bases and J lost 4 bases. CDR1 MNHNS and CDR2 SASEGT come from the germline V gene. The CDR3 spells CASSGIAGGGGTGELFF. The CDR3 DNA is TGTGCCAGCAGTGGGATAGCGGGAGGGGGCGGCACCGGGGAGCTGTTTTTT.

The chain carries TRBV28 and TRBJ1-5; 7 nucleotides line up with TRBD1. Germline V CDR1 and CDR2: MDHEN, SYDVKM. After removal of 4 bases from V and 6 bases from J, the junction contained 9 bases not matched to a gene. The CDR3 length is 15 residues. In DNA, the CDR3 is TGTGCCAGCAGTTCTCGGCAGGGGGTGGCTCAGCCCCAGCATTTT. Protein: CASSSRQGVAQPQHF. The full variable domain, with the rest looked up from reference TRBV28 and TRBJ1-5, is DVKVTQSSRYLVKRTGEKVFLECVQDMDHENMFWYRQDPGLGLRLIYFSYDVKMKEKGDIPEGYSVSREKKERFSLILESASTNQTSMYLCASSSRQGVAQPQHFGDGTRLSIL.

Only a few counts were recorded for this clone. The chain uses TRBV4-1 and TRBJ2-2; 8 nucleotides match TRBD1. The J segment lost 1 base and the V segment lost 3 bases, leaving 10 bases of the junction unmatched. The length of the CDR3 is 18 residues. The germline gives CDR1 MGHRA, CDR2 YSYEKL. The CDR3 bases are TGCGCCAGCAGCCAGGAACGGACCGGGACAGGGAACACCGGGGAGCTGTTTTTT. Encoded protein: CASSQERTGTGNTGELFF.

The chain has TRBV2 and TRBJ2-5, with a tentative D call TRBD2 (6 bases). Trimming took off 11 bases at V and 4 bases at J, with 20 bases between the two ends. Germline-derived CDR1 and CDR2 are SNHLY and FYNNEI. The CDR3 is 14 residues long. The CDR3 region has the DNA TGTGCCGTAGCAGTCGGGGCGGGGAGAGAGACCCAGTACTTC. The encoded protein is CAVAVGAGRETQYF.

The rearrangement uses TRBV27 and TRBJ1-5; 8 bases align to TRBD1. This CDR3 is 14 amino acids long. Germline-derived CDR1 and CDR2 are MNHEY and SMNVEV (reference sequence). V gave up 3 bases and J gave up 7 bases; unmatched junction bases: 5. CDR3 residues: CASSFRGLGQPQHF. The CDR3 DNA reads TGTGCCAGCAGTTTCAGGGGGCTGGGACAGCCCCAGCATTTT.

In its sample, this clone was seen once. This chain joins TRBV6-4 and TRBJ2-6, with D perhaps TRBD2 (6 bases). Germline loops: CDR1 MRHNA, CDR2 SNTAGT. Trimming pared 3 bases from V and 4 bases from J, leaving 10 bases between. The CDR3 contains 15 residues. In DNA form, the CDR3 reads TGTGCCAGCAGTGAGGGGGGATCCGGGGCCAACGTCCTGACTTTC. Its translation: CASSEGGSGANVLTF.

This rearrangement joins TRBV3-1 (or the pseudogene TRBV3-2) to TRBJ1-6; no definite D call. Per germline, CDR1 LGHDT and CDR2 YNNKEL (reference sequence). V was pared by 2 bases and J by 7 bases, with 6 bases between. The length of the CDR3 is 13 residues. CDR3 loop: CASSQQQNSPLHF. The CDR3 DNA sequence: TGTGCCAGCAGCCAACAACAAAATTCACCCCTCCACTTT.